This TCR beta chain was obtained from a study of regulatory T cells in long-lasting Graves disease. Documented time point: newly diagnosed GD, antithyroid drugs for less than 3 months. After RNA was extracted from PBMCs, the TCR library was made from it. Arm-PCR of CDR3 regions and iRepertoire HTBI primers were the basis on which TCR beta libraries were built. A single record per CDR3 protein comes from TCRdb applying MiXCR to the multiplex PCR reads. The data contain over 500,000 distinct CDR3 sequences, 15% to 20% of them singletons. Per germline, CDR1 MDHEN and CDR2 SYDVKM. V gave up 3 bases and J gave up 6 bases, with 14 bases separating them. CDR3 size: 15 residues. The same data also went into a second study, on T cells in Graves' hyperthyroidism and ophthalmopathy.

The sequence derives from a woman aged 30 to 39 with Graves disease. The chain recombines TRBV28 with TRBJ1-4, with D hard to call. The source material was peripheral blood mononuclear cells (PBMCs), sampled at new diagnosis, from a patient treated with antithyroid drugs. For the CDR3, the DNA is TGTGCCAGCAGTTTTCAGAGGCTTCGGGATGAAAAACTGTTTTTT. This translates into CASSFQRLRDEKLFF.